A selection of T cell receptor beta chains follows, all from one sample in a study of blood T cell repertoires in COVID-19. Clones were read by immunoSEQ multiplex PCR, and TCRdb kept only the in-frame ones, dropping some. The sample gives about 23,000 clones, just over 85% of which show up once; approximately 23% is in the top ten. The specimen sequenced was peripheral blood. These receptor sequences come from a man between 65 and 85 years old in a cohort sampled during active COVID-19. CDR3s include the opening cysteine and the closing phenylalanine or tryptophan. A D gene is named only where the DNA matches it firmly. Size values are once, few and many counts, or a class for expanded clones, and some rows have none.

TRBV1,.,.,TRBJ2-5,CTSRPTSGQETQYF,TGCACCAGCAGACCCACTAGCGGCCAAGAGACCCAGTACTTC
TRBV9,once,.,TRBJ1-6,CASSVGWEKGSPLHF,TGTGCCAGCAGCGTAGGTTGGGAGAAAGGATCACCCCTCCACTTT
TRBV28,.,.,TRBJ2-7,CASSFSRQRVSYEQYF,TGTGCCAGCAGTTTCTCCCGACAGCGTGTCTCCTACGAGCAGTACTTC
TRBV28,few,.,TRBJ1-1,CASSPINRAEAFF,TGTGCCAGCAGTCCCATTAACAGGGCAGAAGCTTTCTTT
TRBV20-1,.,TRBD1,TRBJ2-3,CSASWQGDTDTQYF,TGCAGTGCTAGTTGGCAGGGGGACACAGATACGCAGTATTTT
TRBV19,.,TRBD1,TRBJ1-5,CASSSGLRGQGYNQPQHF,TGTGCCAGTAGCTCAGGGTTAAGGGGACAGGGTTACAATCAGCCCCAGCATTTT
TRBV18,.,.,TRBJ1-2,CASSPGGYGYTF,TGTGCCAGCTCACCGGGGGGGTATGGCTACACCTTC
TRBV6-6,.,.,TRBJ1-5,CASSYGGQPQHF,TGTGCCAGCAGTTACGGAGGTCAGCCCCAGCATTTT
TRBV6-5,.,TRBD1,TRBJ1-5,CASNPGQGRQPQHF,TGTGCCAGCAACCCCGGACAGGGGAGGCAGCCCCAGCATTTT
TRBV3-1/TRBV3-2,.,TRBD1,TRBJ1-4,CASSRNHGTGDEKLFF,TGTGCCAGCAGCCGAAATCACGGGACAGGTGATGAAAAACTGTTTTTT
TRBV7-3,.,TRBD1,TRBJ2-1,CASSQRGQGRNEQFF,TGTGCCAGCAGCCAAAGGGGACAGGGGCGGAATGAGCAGTTCTTC
TRBV24-1,.,TRBD1,TRBJ2-1,CATSDLWTGNEQFF,TGTGCCACCAGTGATTTGTGGACAGGGAATGAGCAGTTCTTC
TRBV2,.,.,TRBJ1-1,CASITRRAEAFF,TGTGCCAGCATTACCAGGAGGGCTGAAGCTTTCTTT
TRBV6-5,.,.,TRBJ2-1,CASRRTSSDYNEQFF,TGTGCCAGCAGACGTACTAGCAGTGATTACAATGAGCAGTTCTTC
TRBV29-1,.,.,TRBJ1-3,CSVGLDSSGTIYF,TGCAGCGTTGGATTGGACTCCTCGGGCACCATATATTTT
TRBV29-1,.,.,TRBJ1-1,CSVTLGGMNTEAFF,TGCAGCGTGACGCTCGGGGGAATGAACACTGAAGCTTTCTTT